A selection of T cell receptor beta chains follows, all from one sample in a study of CD8 T cells in ankylosing spondylitis. TCRdb itself ran the 5' RACE reads through MiXCR, one entry per CDR3 protein. The sample yields 800,000 to 900,000 distinct CDR3 sequences, over 9.5% seen once. Sequencing used blood, either unsorted or a sorted T cell fraction (not recorded which). The receptors come from a male donor with ankylosing spondylitis. CDR3s include the opening cysteine and the closing phenylalanine or tryptophan. A D gene is named only where the DNA matches it firmly. The size of a clone is reported for some rows only, either as once, few or many, or as a class for expanded clones.

v_gene	abundance	len	d_gene	j_gene	CDR3aa	CDR3nt
TRBV27	.	13	.	TRBJ2-2	CASSLIGTGELFF	TGTGCCAGCAGTTTAATTGGGACCGGGGAGCTGTTTTTT
TRBV6-2/TRBV6-3	.	16	TRBD1	TRBJ2-2	CASSHGTGKNTGELFF	TGTGCCAGCAGTCACGGGACAGGGAAAAACACCGGGGAGCTGTTTTTT
TRBV7-2	.	16	TRBD2	TRBJ2-7	CASSSRTSGRIHEQYF	TGTGCCAGCAGCTCCAGGACTAGCGGGAGAATCCACGAGCAGTACTTC
TRBV20-1	few	12	.	TRBJ1-1	CSARQGSTEAFF	TGCAGTGCTAGGCAGGGGAGCACTGAAGCTTTCTTT
TRBV7-2	.	15	.	TRBJ2-4	CASSPGVGRKNIQYF	TGTGCCAGCAGCCCAGGTGTGGGGCGGAAAAACATTCAGTACTTC
TRBV4-2	.	16	.	TRBJ1-2	CASSQDPRLNGYGYTF	TGTGCCAGCAGCCAAGATCCCCGGCTCAATGGCTATGGCTACACCTTC
TRBV20-1	.	13	.	TRBJ1-6	CSARSGGDSPLHF	TGCAGTGCTAGAAGTGGAGGAGATTCACCCCTCCACTTT
TRBV20-1	many	15	TRBD2	TRBJ2-7	CSARDPSGSIYEQYF	TGCAGTGCTAGAGACCCTAGCGGGAGTATATACGAGCAGTACTTC
TRBV10-3	.	13	.	TRBJ1-4	CAIRAAANEKLFF	TGTGCCATCAGGGCGGCAGCTAATGAAAAACTGTTTTTT
TRBV5-1	few	15	.	TRBJ2-3	CASSGGTSSTDTQYF	TGCGCCAGCAGCGGAGGGACTTCTAGCACAGATACGCAGTATTTT
TRBV6-2/TRBV6-3	.	13	.	TRBJ2-1	CASTNRYDNEQFF	TGTGCCAGCACCAACCGCTATGACAATGAGCAGTTCTTC
TRBV27	many	13	.	TRBJ1-6	CATPRSYNSPLHF	TGTGCCACCCCACGTTCCTATAATTCACCCCTCCACTTT
TRBV6-1	.	16	TRBD2	TRBJ2-5	CASRRSLAVRQETQYF	TGTGCCAGCAGGCGATCACTAGCGGTGCGTCAAGAGACCCAGTACTTC
TRBV7-2	few	17	TRBD2	TRBJ2-3	CASSLVGTSGRTDTQYF	TGTGCCAGCAGCTTAGTGGGGACTAGCGGGCGGACAGATACGCAGTATTTT
TRBV18	few	15	TRBD1	TRBJ1-4	CASSPGTGGEEKLFF	TGTGCCAGCTCACCCGGGACAGGGGGCGAGGAAAAACTGTTTTTT
TRBV6-1	.	14	TRBD1	TRBJ2-1	CASSPPGQGPEQFF	TGTGCCAGCAGTCCTCCGGGACAGGGGCCTGAGCAGTTCTTC
TRBV5-1	many	14	.	TRBJ1-5	CASSLDTGGQPQHF	TGCGCCAGCAGCTTGGATACGGGGGGTCAGCCCCAGCATTTT
TRBV20-1	.	15	TRBD2	TRBJ2-1	CSAGERDWSDNEQFF	TGCAGTGCTGGGGAGCGGGATTGGTCGGACAATGAGCAGTTCTTC
TRBV20-1	.	13	.	TRBJ1-1	CSARPRLNTEAFF	TGCAGTGCGCGGCCCCGGTTGAACACTGAAGCTTTCTTT
TRBV7-9	.	13	.	TRBJ1-1	CASSLGAGAEAFF	TGTGCCAGCAGCTTAGGAGCAGGAGCAGAAGCTTTCTTT
TRBV15	.	13	.	TRBJ1-2	CATTTGGDYGYTF	TGTGCCACCACCACGGGAGGGGACTATGGCTACACCTTC
TRBV5-1	.	17	TRBD2	TRBJ2-3	CASSLLASGGFTDTQYF	TGCGCCAGCAGCTTGTTGGCTAGCGGGGGCTTCACAGATACGCAGTATTTT
TRBV12-3/TRBV12-4	many	13	TRBD1	TRBJ1-2	CASSVQGGYGYTF	TGTGCCAGCAGTGTACAGGGGGGATATGGCTACACCTTC
TRBV20-1	few	14	.	TRBJ2-5	CSARGRRFQETQYF	TGCAGTGCTAGAGGGCGCCGCTTTCAAGAGACCCAGTACTTC
TRBV4-1	.	18	.	TRBJ1-1	CASSLPSGGIARGTEAFF	TGCGCCAGCAGCCTCCCCTCTGGGGGAATTGCGAGAGGCACTGAAGCTTTCTTT